This T cell receptor beta chain was documented in a study of blood T cells in healthy people across ages. Findings and caveats of the study: A roughly linear age-dependent decrease characterized TCR beta diversity per million T cells. The long-lived group displayed more naive CD4+ cells, plus higher diversity, than the aged donors did.

This CDR3 has 18 residues. Trimming took 4 bases from V and 3 from J; bases not matched to a gene: 10. Germline V lookup: CDR1 SGHRS, CDR2 YFSETQ. Of note for this clonotype: The antigen is not known.

The study isolated at least 6.5 million PBMCs from each sample. It was with a sample-barcoded 5' primer and a J-beta primer mix that a second PCR of about 6 to 12 cycles was run. Tagging of each cDNA molecule was performed by a template-switch adaptor with 12 random nucleotides. TCRdb reprocessed the 5' RACE reads with MiXCR, giving one entry per CDR3 protein. In the table there are 650,000 to 800,000 distinct CDR3 sequences, 44% of which are singletons. This sequence originates from a man between 60 and 70 years old in good health. Sequenced input: blood. The chain links TRBV5-1 to TRBJ2-1, with 13 bases that match TRBD2. Here the CDR3 DNA reads TGCGCCAGCAGCCTCGGACTAGCGGGGGAGATCGTCTACAATGAGCAGTTCTTC. Translating it yields CASSLGLAGEIVYNEQFF.